By share, the clone carrying this T cell receptor beta chain counts as medium-sized. In the original analysis: Quantification of nucleated cells was approximated via reference gene primer amplification. The method was immunoSEQ multiplex PCR; TCRdb's version includes in-frame clones alone and lacks a portion of them. V and J calls plus clone size are reproduced from that table; the DNA served to infer D and trimming. The sample lists tens of thousands of clones, about 80% seen once, with more than 10% in the top ten. This sample is part of a study of blood T cell repertoires in COVID-19. Overall study context: Some COVID-19 samples were acute and others convalescent; all came from the United States, Italy and Spain. T cells, B-cell-depleted T cells, or PBMCs provided the cDNA or gDNA that served as material.

The CDR3 runs 11 residues. The germline CDR1 and CDR2 sequences are SGHAT and FQDESV (reference sequence). Trimming stripped 6 bases from V and 8 bases from J, with 10 bases between. The sequence was obtained from a human donor in a cohort sampled during active COVID-19. The source material was peripheral blood. The V and J genes are TRBV11-1 and TRBJ1-2, with no clear D. The CDR3 loop is CASRTGEGYTF. The DNA of the CDR3 is TGTGCCAGCAGAACCGGGGAGGGCTACACCTTC.